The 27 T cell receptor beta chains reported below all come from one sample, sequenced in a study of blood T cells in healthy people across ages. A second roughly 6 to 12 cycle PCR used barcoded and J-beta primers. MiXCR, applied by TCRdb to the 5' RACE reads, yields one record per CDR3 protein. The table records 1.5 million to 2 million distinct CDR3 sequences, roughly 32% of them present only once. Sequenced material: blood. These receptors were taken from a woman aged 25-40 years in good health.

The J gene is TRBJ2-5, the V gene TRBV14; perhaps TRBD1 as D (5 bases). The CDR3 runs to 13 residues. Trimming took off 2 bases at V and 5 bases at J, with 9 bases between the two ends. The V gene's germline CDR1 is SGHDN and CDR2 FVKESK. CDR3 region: CASSQQGTETQYF. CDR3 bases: TGTGCCAGCAGCCAACAGGGTACTGAGACCCAGTACTTC.

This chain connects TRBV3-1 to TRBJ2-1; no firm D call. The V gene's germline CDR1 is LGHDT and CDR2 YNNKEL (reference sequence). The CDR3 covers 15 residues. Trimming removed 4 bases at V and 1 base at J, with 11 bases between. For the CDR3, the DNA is TGTGCCAGCAGCCCTGGTAGGGCATCCTACAATGAGCAGTTCTTC. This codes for CASSPGRASYNEQFF.

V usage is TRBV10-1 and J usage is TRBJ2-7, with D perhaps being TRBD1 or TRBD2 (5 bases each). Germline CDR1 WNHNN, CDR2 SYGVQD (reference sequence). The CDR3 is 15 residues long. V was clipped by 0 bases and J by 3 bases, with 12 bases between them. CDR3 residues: CASSESGTLGYEQYF. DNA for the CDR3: TGCGCCAGCAGTGAGTCGGGGACCCTGGGCTACGAGCAGTACTTC.

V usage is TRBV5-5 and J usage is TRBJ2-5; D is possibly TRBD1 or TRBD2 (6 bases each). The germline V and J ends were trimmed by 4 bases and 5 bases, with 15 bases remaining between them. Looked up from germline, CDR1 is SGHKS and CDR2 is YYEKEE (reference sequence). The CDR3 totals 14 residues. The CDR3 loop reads CASSMNQGRETQYF. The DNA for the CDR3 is TGTGCCAGCAGCATGAACCAGGGGAGGGAGACCCAGTACTTC.

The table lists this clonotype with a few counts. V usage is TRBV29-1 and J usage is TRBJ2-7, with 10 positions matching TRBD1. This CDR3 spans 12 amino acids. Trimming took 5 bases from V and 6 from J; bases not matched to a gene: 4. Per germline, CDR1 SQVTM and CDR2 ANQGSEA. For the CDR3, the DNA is TGCAGCGTTTCGGGACAGGGGTTCGAGCAGTACTTC. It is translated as CSVSGQGFEQYF.

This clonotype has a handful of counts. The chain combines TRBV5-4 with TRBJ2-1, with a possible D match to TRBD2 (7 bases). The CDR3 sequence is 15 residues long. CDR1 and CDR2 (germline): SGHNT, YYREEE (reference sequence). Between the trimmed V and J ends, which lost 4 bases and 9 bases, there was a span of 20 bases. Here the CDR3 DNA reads TGTGCCAGCAGCACACGGGGGGCCTCGGTTTCTGAGCAGTTCTTC. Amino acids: CASSTRGASVSEQFF.

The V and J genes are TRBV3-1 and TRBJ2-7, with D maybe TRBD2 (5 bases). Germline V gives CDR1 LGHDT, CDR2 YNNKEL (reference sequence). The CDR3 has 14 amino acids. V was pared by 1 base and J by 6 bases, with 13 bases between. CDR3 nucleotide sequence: TGTGCCAGCAGCCAAGGAGGAGGCCGTGGCGAGCAGTACTTC. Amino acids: CASSQGGGRGEQYF.

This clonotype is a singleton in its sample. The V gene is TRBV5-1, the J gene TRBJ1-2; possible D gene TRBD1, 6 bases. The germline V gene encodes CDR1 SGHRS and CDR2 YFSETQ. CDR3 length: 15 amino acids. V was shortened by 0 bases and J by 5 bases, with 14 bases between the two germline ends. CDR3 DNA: TGCGCCAGCAGCTTGGTCCAGGGGAGTTATTATGGCTACACCTTC. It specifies CASSLVQGSYYGYTF.

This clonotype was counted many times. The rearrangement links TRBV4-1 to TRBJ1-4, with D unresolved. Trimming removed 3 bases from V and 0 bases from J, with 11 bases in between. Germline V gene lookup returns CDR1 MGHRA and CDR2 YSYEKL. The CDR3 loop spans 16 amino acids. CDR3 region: CASSHKSRSTNEKLFF. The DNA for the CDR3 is TGCGCCAGCAGCCATAAATCCCGGTCAACTAATGAAAAACTGTTTTTT.

The DNA of the CDR3 is TGTGCCAGCAGTTTCATGTCTGGGGATTCACCCCTCCACTTT. Translating gives CASSFMSGDSPLHF. The V gene is TRBV12-3 or TRBV12-4, the J gene TRBJ1-6; no clear D gene. V lost 3 bases to trimming and J lost 8 bases, with 11 bases between them. This CDR3 is 14 amino acids long.

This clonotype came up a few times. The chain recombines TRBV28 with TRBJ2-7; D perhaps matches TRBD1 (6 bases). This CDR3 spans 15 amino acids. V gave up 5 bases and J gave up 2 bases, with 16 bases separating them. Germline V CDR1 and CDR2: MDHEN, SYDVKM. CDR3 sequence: CASSIAGTHPYEQYF. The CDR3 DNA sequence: TGTGCCAGCAGTATTGCCGGGACACATCCCTACGAGCAGTACTTC.

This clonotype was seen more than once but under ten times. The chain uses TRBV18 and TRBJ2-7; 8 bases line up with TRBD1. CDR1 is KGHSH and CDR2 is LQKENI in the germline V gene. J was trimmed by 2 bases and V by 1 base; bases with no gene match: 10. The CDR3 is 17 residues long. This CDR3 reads CASSPLINRGMAYEQYF. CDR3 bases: TGTGCCAGCTCACCACTTATTAACAGGGGGATGGCCTACGAGCAGTACTTC.

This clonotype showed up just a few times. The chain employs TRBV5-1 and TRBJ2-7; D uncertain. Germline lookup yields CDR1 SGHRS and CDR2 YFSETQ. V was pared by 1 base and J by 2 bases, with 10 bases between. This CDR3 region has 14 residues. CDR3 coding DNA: TGCGCCAGCAGCTTGTTTACTACCACCTACGAGCAGTACTTC. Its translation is CASSLFTTTYEQYF.

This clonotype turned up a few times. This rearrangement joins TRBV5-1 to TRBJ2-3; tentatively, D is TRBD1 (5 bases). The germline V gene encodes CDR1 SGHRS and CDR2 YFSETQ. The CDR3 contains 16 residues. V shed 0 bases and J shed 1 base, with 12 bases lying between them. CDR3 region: CASSLGRDSGTDTQYF. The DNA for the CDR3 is TGCGCCAGCAGCTTGGGCAGGGATTCCGGCACAGATACGCAGTATTTT. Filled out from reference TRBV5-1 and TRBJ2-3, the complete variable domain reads KAGVTQTPRYLIKTRGQQVTLSCSPISGHRSVSWYQQTPGQGLQFLFEYFSETQRNKGNFPGRFSGRQFSNSRSEMNVSTLELGDSALYLCASSLGRDSGTDTQYFGPGTRLTVL.

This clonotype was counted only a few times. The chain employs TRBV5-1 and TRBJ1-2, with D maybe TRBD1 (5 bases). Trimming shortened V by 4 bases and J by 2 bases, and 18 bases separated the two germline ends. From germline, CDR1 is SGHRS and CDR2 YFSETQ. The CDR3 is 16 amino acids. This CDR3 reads CASSLSGAAKNYGYTF. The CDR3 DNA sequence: TGCGCCAGCAGCCTTAGCGGGGCAGCCAAAAACTATGGCTACACCTTC.

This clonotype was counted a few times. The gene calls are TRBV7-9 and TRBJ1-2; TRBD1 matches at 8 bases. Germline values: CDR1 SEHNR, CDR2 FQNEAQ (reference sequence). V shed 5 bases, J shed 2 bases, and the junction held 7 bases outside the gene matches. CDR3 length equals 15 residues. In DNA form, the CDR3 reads TGTGCCAGCAGCGCGACAGGGGCCGGGAACTATGGCTACACCTTC. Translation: CASSATGAGNYGYTF.

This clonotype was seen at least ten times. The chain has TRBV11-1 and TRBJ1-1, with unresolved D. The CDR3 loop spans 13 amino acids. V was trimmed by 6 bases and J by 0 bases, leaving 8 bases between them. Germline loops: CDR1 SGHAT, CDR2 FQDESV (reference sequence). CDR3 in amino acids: CASSSHMNTEAFF. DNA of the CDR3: TGTGCCAGCAGTTCTCACATGAACACTGAAGCTTTCTTT. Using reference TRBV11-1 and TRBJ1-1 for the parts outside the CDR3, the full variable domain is EAEVAQSPRYKITEKSQAVAFWCDPISGHATLYWYRQILGQGPELLVQFQDESVVDDSQLPKDRFSAERLKGVDSTLKIQPAELGDSAMYLCASSSHMNTEAFFGQGTRLTVV.

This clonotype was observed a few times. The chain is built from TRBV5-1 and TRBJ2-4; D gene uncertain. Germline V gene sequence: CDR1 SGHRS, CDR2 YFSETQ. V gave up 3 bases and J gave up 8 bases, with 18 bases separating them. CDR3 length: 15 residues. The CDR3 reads CASSSEPTIRDIQYF. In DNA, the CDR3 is TGCGCCAGCAGCTCCGAACCGACAATTAGGGACATTCAGTACTTC.

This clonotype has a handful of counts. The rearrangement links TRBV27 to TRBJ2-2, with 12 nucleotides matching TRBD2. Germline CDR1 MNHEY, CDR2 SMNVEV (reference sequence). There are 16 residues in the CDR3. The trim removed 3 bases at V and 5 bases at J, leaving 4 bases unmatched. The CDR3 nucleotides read TGTGCCAGCAGTTTGCTGCTAGCGGGAGGGACCGGGGAGCTGTTTTTT. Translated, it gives CASSLLLAGGTGELFF.

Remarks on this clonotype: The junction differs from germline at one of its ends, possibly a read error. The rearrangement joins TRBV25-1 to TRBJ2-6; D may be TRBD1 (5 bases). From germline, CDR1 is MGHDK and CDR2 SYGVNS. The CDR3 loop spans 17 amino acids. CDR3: CASSVSWFPTGADVLTF. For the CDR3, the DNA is TGTGCCAGCAGTGTTTCCTGGTTTCCCACTGGGGCCGACGTCCTGACTTTC.

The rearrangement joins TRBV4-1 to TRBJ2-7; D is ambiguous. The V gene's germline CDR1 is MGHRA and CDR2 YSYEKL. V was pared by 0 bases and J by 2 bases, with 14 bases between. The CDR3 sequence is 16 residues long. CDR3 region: CASSQEQSRSAYEQYF. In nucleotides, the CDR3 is TGCGCCAGCAGCCAAGAGCAGTCTCGTTCGGCCTACGAGCAGTACTTC.

The CDR3 spells CASSQPPAGVSYEQYF. In nucleotides, the CDR3 is TGTGCCAGCAGCCAGCCCCCGGCGGGGGTCTCCTACGAGCAGTACTTC. V gene TRBV7-2 combines with J gene TRBJ2-7; TRBD2 matches at 7 bases. The V gene's germline CDR1 is SGHTA and CDR2 FQGNSA. Unmatched junction bases numbered 10, after V lost 5 bases and J lost 0 bases. The CDR3 extends over 16 amino acids.

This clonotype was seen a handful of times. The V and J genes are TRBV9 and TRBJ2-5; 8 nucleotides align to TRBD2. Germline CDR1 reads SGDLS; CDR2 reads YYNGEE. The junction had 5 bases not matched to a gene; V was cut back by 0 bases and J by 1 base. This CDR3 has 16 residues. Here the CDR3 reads CASSVGGLVGQETQYF. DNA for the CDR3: TGTGCCAGCAGCGTAGGGGGACTAGTGGGCCAAGAGACCCAGTACTTC.

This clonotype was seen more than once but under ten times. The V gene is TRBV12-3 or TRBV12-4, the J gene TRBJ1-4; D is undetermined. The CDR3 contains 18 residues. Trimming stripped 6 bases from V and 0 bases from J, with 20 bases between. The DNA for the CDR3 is TGTGCCAGCAGCCCAGCGGTAAGGGCTCGGGCAACTAATGAAAAACTGTTTTTT. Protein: CASSPAVRARATNEKLFF.

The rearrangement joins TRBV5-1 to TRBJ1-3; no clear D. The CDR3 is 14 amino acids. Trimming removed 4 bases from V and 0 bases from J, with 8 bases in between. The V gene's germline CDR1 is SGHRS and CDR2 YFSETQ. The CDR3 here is CASSPGHSGNTIYF. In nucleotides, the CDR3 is TGCGCCAGCAGCCCAGGCCACTCTGGAAACACCATATATTTT.

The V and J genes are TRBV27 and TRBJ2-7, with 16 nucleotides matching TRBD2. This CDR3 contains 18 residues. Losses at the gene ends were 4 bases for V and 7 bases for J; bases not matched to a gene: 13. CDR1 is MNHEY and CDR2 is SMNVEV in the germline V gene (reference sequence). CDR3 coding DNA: TGTGCCAGCAGTTCCTCGACCTTCCCGGGACTAGCGGGAGGGGAGCAGTACTTC. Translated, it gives CASSSSTFPGLAGGEQYF.

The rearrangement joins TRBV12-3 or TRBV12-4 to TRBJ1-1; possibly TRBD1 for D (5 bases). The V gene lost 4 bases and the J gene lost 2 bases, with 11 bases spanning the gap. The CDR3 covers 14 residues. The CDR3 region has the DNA TGTGCCAGCAGTTGGGCAGGGATCAACACTGAAGCTTTCTTT. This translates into CASSWAGINTEAFF.